This T cell receptor (beta chain) emerged from a study of blood T cell repertoires in COVID-19. Study in general: Acute and convalescent COVID-19 specimens originated in the United States, Italy and Spain. PBMCs, B-cell-depleted T cells, or T cells were the source of the cDNA or gDNA that made up the material.

The protocol was immunoSEQ multiplex PCR, while the TCRdb copy is restricted to in-frame clones and leaves out a portion. Of 25,000 to 30,000 clones listed, 65% to 90% are singletons. The specimen sequenced was peripheral blood. The TCR sequence derives from a man older than 75 with active or convalescent COVID-19.

CDR3 protein: CASSKGRGNQETQYF. The CDR3 coding sequence is TGTGCCAGCAGCAAAGGCAGGGGGAATCAAGAGACCCAGTACTTC. This chain links TRBV21-1 with TRBJ2-5; the table's TRBD1 call for D was not verified on the DNA. TRBV21-1 is described as a pseudogene. CDR3 length: 15 residues.